These 22 T cell receptor beta chains share one sample of origin, sequenced in a study of blood T cells in healthy people across ages. Then a second PCR, running about 6 to 11 cycles, was carried out with a sample-barcoded 5' primer and a J-beta primer mix. TCRdb recomputed calls from the 5' RACE reads with MiXCR, one row per CDR3 protein. This sample carries fewer than 900,000 distinct CDR3 sequences, roughly 44% of them seen once, and the ten largest clones take about 20%. Specimen: blood. Receptors were obtained from an older woman in good health.

This rearrangement joins TRBV20-1 to TRBJ2-3; D call uncertain. Germline V gives CDR1 DFQATT, CDR2 SNEGSKA (reference sequence). This CDR3 comprises 14 residues. V was shortened by 3 bases and J by 2 bases, with 12 bases between the two germline ends. CDR3 in DNA: TGCAGTGCTAGTCAGCCGCTTGTCACAGATACGCAGTATTTT. This encodes CSASQPLVTDTQYF.

The chain carries TRBV7-2 and TRBJ2-3, with a tentative D call TRBD1 (7 bases). V gave up 0 bases and J gave up 14 bases, with 15 bases separating them. Germline V gene lookup returns CDR1 SGHTA and CDR2 FQGNSA. The CDR3 runs 13 residues. CDR3 in DNA: TGTGCCAGCAGCTTAGCGCGGGACAGCCCAAGGTATTTT. It translates to CASSLARDSPRYF.

In its sample, this clonotype was seen a few times. The chain uses TRBV24-1 and TRBJ2-1; a possible D gene is TRBD2 (5 bases). CDR1 is KGHDR and CDR2 is SFDVKD in the germline V gene. Trimming pared 3 bases from V and 5 bases from J, leaving 16 bases between. The CDR3 spans 16 residues. The CDR3 reads CATSDEGSLQHNEQFF. CDR3 sequence (DNA): TGTGCCACCAGTGATGAGGGCTCTCTACAGCACAATGAGCAGTTCTTC.

The J gene is TRBJ2-3, the V gene TRBV28; D uncertain. The CDR3 spans 14 residues. The V end lost 8 bases, the J end lost 6 bases, and 18 bases lay between the germline ends. Germline V gene data show CDR1 as MDHEN and CDR2 as SYDVKM. CDR3 sequence: CASFPSLSPDTQYF. The DNA for the CDR3 is TGTGCCAGCTTTCCTAGTCTCTCTCCCGATACGCAGTATTTT.

This clonotype has ten or more counts. V is TRBV29-1 and J is TRBJ2-1, with 12 positions matching TRBD2. CDR1 is SQVTM and CDR2 is ANQGSEA in the germline V gene. After removal of 7 bases from V and 7 bases from J, the junction contained 2 bases not matched to a gene. The CDR3 runs to 12 residues. CDR3 coding DNA: TGCAGCGGGACTAGCGGGACGAATGAGCAGTTCTTC. Translated: CSGTSGTNEQFF.

The V and J genes are TRBV6-2 or TRBV6-3 and TRBJ2-4, with D possibly being TRBD2 (5 bases). V lost 5 bases, J lost 8 bases, and 13 bases lay in between. The CDR3 sequence is 13 residues long. Germline lookup yields CDR1 MNHEY and CDR2 SVGEGT. CDR3 in amino acids: CASSETTIDIQYF. The CDR3, as DNA: TGTGCCAGCAGTGAGACTACCATAGACATTCAGTACTTC.

The rearrangement links TRBV28 to TRBJ1-5; D ambiguous. CDR1 MDHEN and CDR2 SYDVKM come from the germline V gene. V was trimmed by 5 bases and J by 2 bases, leaving 13 bases between them. The CDR3 extends over 15 amino acids. The CDR3 DNA reads TGTGCCAGCAGTCCCGGGGATGGGCGCAATCAGCCCCAGCATTTT. This gives the protein CASSPGDGRNQPQHF.

The chain couples TRBV6-1 to TRBJ1-5; D uncertain. Per the germline V gene, CDR1 is MNHNS and CDR2 is SASEGT. The CDR3 has 11 amino acids. V was shortened by 6 bases and J by 4 bases, with 4 bases between the two germline ends. The CDR3 coding sequence is TGTGCCAGCAGAATAAATCAGCCCCAGCATTTT. Translating it yields CASRINQPQHF.

V and J are TRBV2 and TRBJ1-1, with D perhaps TRBD1 (5 bases). Germline V gene lookup returns CDR1 SNHLY and CDR2 FYNNEI. The CDR3 runs to 12 residues. V lost 4 bases to trimming and J lost 7 bases, with 10 bases between them. CDR3 DNA sequence: TGTGCCAGCAGTGGACAGACCTATGAAGCTTTCTTT. As protein: CASSGQTYEAFF. Combining the CDR3 with reference TRBV2 and TRBJ1-1 gives the whole variable domain EPEVTQTPSHQVTQMGQEVILRCVPISNHLYFYWYRQILGQKVEFLVSFYNNEISEKSEIFDDQFSVERPDGSNFTLKIRSTKLEDSAMYFCASSGQTYEAFFGQGTRLTVV.

This clonotype was counted between two and nine times. The V call is TRBV27, the J call TRBJ2-4; D possibly uses TRBD1 or TRBD2 (6 bases each). V lost 4 bases to trimming and J lost 13 bases, with 17 bases between them. The germline V gene encodes CDR1 MNHEY and CDR2 SMNVEV (reference sequence). The CDR3 sequence is 13 residues long. The CDR3: CASSSTNGGPQYF. Written as DNA, the CDR3 is TGTGCCAGCAGTTCAACCAATGGGGGGCCGCAGTACTTC.

This clonotype was counted a few times. V and J are TRBV12-3 or TRBV12-4 and TRBJ2-7, with D possibly being TRBD1 or TRBD2 (5 bases each). This CDR3 region has 13 residues. V was shortened by 4 bases and J by 2 bases, with 9 bases between the two germline ends. The DNA of the CDR3 is TGTGCCAGCAGTTCCCTGGGGGCCTACGAGCAGTACTTC. Its translation is CASSSLGAYEQYF.

This clonotype was seen only a few times. This rearrangement joins TRBV12-3 or TRBV12-4 to TRBJ2-3, with no clear D. This CDR3 contains 13 residues. V lost 5 bases to trimming and J lost 4 bases, with 10 bases between them. The CDR3 DNA sequence: TGTGCCAGCAGTGGGGATGGGGCAGATACGCAGTATTTT. It codes for CASSGDGADTQYF.

Comments on this clonotype: At one of its ends the junction is not consistent with the germline gene, which may arise from a read error. The rearrangement uses TRBV11-2 and TRBJ2-1; D assignment may be TRBD1 or TRBD2 (5 bases each). The CDR3 loop spans 15 amino acids. CDR1 is SGHAT and CDR2 is FQNNGV in the germline V gene. The CDR3 nucleotides are TGTACCAGCCTGGGGGTTTTGAGCTCCTACAATGAGCAGTTCTTC. Amino acid sequence: CTSLGVLSSYNEQFF. The entire variable domain, with the rest obtained from reference TRBV11-2 and TRBJ2-1, is as follows: EAGVAQSPRYKIIEKRQSVAFWCNPISGHATLYWYQQILGQGPKLLIQFQNNGVVDDSQLPKDRFSAERLKGVDSTLKIQPAKLEDSAVYLCTSLGVLSSYNEQFFGPGTRLTVL.

The CDR3 region is CSASTSVQETQYF. Written as DNA, the CDR3 is TGCAGTGCTAGCACTAGCGTTCAAGAGACCCAGTACTTC. This chain links TRBV20-1 with TRBJ2-5; 7 bases align to TRBD2. V shed 3 bases, J shed 2 bases, and the junction held 3 bases outside the gene matches. Germline assignment: CDR1 DFQATT and CDR2 SNEGSKA (reference sequence). The CDR3 is 13 amino acids.

The chain has TRBV7-9 and TRBJ1-6; 9 nucleotides line up with TRBD1. CDR3 length equals 15 residues. Germline CDR1 reads SEHNR; CDR2 reads FQNEAQ (reference sequence). With 5 bases clipped from V and 9 bases from J, the junction kept 8 bases outside the gene matches. Here the CDR3 DNA reads TGTGCCAGCAGCCTAAGCCGGGACAGGGCTTCACCCCTCCACTTT. It translates to CASSLSRDRASPLHF.

Of note for this clonotype: This clone may be a read error of a much larger clone one base away. The rearrangement links TRBV12-3 or TRBV12-4 to TRBJ2-1; TRBD2 aligns across 10 bases. This CDR3 has 18 residues. V shed 7 bases, J shed 1 base, and the junction held 13 bases outside the gene matches. CDR3 in DNA: TGTGCCAGCACTCAGCCGGGACAAGCGGGGGGGTCCTACAATGAGCAGTTCTTC. Translating it yields CASTQPGQAGGSYNEQFF.

Worth noting for this clonotype: A junction boundary mismatches the germline segment, possibly from a read error. The rearrangement joins TRBV4-1 to TRBJ2-3; 10 bases match TRBD2. This CDR3 has 18 residues. The germline gives CDR1 MGHRA, CDR2 YSYEKL. This chain's CDR3 is CASSQEAGTSVSTDMQYF. Here the CDR3 DNA reads TGCGCCAGCAGCCAAGAGGCCGGGACTAGCGTTAGCACAGATATGCAGTATTTT.

In this sample, this clonotype turned up many times. This chain uses TRBV10-3 with TRBJ2-7; no firm D call. CDR3 length equals 16 residues. Trimming shortened V by 0 bases and J by 6 bases, and 18 bases separated the two germline ends. In germline, CDR1 is ENHRY, CDR2 SYGVKD. For the CDR3, the DNA is TGTGCCATCAGTGAGTCGGTCCAGGTGGAAGCAGCCGAGCAGTACTTC. This codes for CAISESVQVEAAEQYF.

This clonotype was detected only a few times. The CDR3 DNA sequence: TGTGCCAGCAGACTCAGCGGACCGTACCAAGAGACCCAGTACTTC. This translates into CASRLSGPYQETQYF. This sequence joins TRBV7-9 and TRBJ2-5, with D perhaps matching TRBD2 (5 bases). Per the germline V gene, CDR1 is SEHNR and CDR2 is FQNEAQ (reference sequence). The V end was cut by 6 bases, the J end by 0 bases, with 14 bases between. The CDR3 has 15 amino acids. The entire variable domain, with the rest obtained from reference TRBV7-9 and TRBJ2-5, is as follows: DTGVSQNPRHKITKRGQNVTFRCDPISEHNRLYWYRQTLGQGPEFLTYFQNEAQLEKSRLLSDRFSAERPKGSFSTLEIQRTEQGDSAMYLCASRLSGPYQETQYFGPGTRLLVL.

V usage is TRBV3-1 and J usage is TRBJ1-2; D gene unclear. The CDR3 is made up of 13 amino acids. With 6 bases removed from V and 1 base from J, the gap between germline ends came to 9 bases. The germline V gene has CDR1 LGHDT and CDR2 YNNKEL (reference sequence). The CDR3 DNA follows: TGTGCCAGCAGTGTAGGGAATAACTATGGCTACACCTTC. Amino acids: CASSVGNNYGYTF.

The V and J genes are TRBV6-6 and TRBJ2-1; perhaps TRBD1 as D (5 bases). The CDR3 is 14 residues long. V lost 6 bases, J lost 0 bases, and 9 bases lay in between. Germline V gene sequence: CDR1 MNHNY, CDR2 SVGAGI (reference sequence). As DNA, the CDR3 is TGTGCCAGCAGAGGGGCTTACTCCTACAATGAGCAGTTCTTC. This encodes CASRGAYSYNEQFF.

This clonotype occurred once. The chain is built from TRBV29-1 and TRBJ2-7; 9 bases align to TRBD2. The CDR3 is made up of 16 amino acids. Germline V gene lookup returns CDR1 SQVTM and CDR2 ANQGSEA. V was clipped by 7 bases and J by 7 bases; unmatched bases: 20. The DNA for the CDR3 is TGCAGCGCCCCCCTATCTAGCGGGAAGGGGGTAGTTGAGCAGTACTTC. This encodes CSAPLSSGKGVVEQYF.